This passage covers 31 T cell receptor beta chains from one sample sequenced in a study of cytomegalovirus exposure and HLA in healthy donors (TCRdb year 2017). Library method: the immunoSEQ multiplex PCR assay. The multiplex PCR relied on a mix of 60 forward primers for TCR Vbeta segments and 13 reverse primers for TCR Jbeta segments. Entries here come from immuneACCESS through TCRdb and include only in-frame sequences with V and J called. Some clones fail to appear in such tables; in the studies checked, an unresolved V gene covers under half of the shortfall, and the cause of the remainder is unknown. The sample records 80,000 to 100,000 clones, roughly four fifths of which are singletons. About 4.8% of the sample goes to the ten largest clones. Material for sequencing was PBMCs. The receptors come from a man in his forties in good health and CMV-seropositive.

The rearrangement uses TRBV5-1 and TRBJ2-1, with D possibly TRBD1 on 5 matching bases. The germline CDR1 and CDR2 sequences are SGHRS and YFSETQ. V shed 0 bases and J shed 6 bases, with 10 bases lying between them. The length of the CDR3 is 14 residues. CDR3 protein: CASSLALDSNEQFF. The CDR3 coding sequence is TGCGCCAGCAGCTTGGCGCTAGACAGCAATGAGCAGTTCTTC. The full variable domain, completed using reference TRBV5-1 and TRBJ2-1, is KAGVTQTPRYLIKTRGQQVTLSCSPISGHRSVSWYQQTPGQGLQFLFEYFSETQRNKGNFPGRFSGRQFSNSRSEMNVSTLELGDSALYLCASSLALDSNEQFFGPGTRLTVL.

The V call is TRBV7-2, the J call TRBJ2-2; D may be TRBD2 (5 bases). In germline, CDR1 is SGHTA, CDR2 FQGNSA. CDR3 length: 14 residues. V dropped 6 bases and J dropped 9 bases, with 17 bases sitting between them. This CDR3 is CASRWTDTTRELFF. CDR3 sequence (DNA): TGTGCCAGCAGGTGGACTGATACTACGAGGGAGCTGTTTTTT.

V gene TRBV12-5 combines with J gene TRBJ1-1; 8 nucleotides line up with TRBD1. Trimming at V came to 6 bases and at J to 4 bases, leaving 10 bases not matched to a gene. Germline lookup yields CDR1 LGHNT and CDR2 FRNRAP. CDR3 length: 15 residues. CDR3 loop: CASGLGQGGFTEAFF. CDR3 bases: TGTGCTAGTGGACTTGGACAGGGCGGTTTCACTGAAGCTTTCTTT.

V and J are TRBV19 and TRBJ1-2; D is ambiguous. The CDR3 contains 13 residues. The V gene lost 7 bases and the J gene lost 8 bases, with 17 bases spanning the gap. Germline CDR1 and CDR2: LNHDA and SQIVND (reference sequence). CDR3 region: CASTPPVAGGYTF. CDR3 nucleotides: TGTGCCAGTACTCCCCCTGTTGCGGGCGGCTACACCTTC.

A few counts support this clone. V gene TRBV13 combines with J gene TRBJ2-5, with 13 bases aligning to TRBD2. V was pared by 5 bases and J by 3 bases, with 9 bases of the junction left unmatched. Germline assignment: CDR1 PRHDT and CDR2 FYEKMQ (reference sequence). CDR3 length equals 17 residues. The CDR3 coding sequence is TGTGCCAGCAGCCATAGAACCGGGACTAGCGGGAAAGAGACCCAGTACTTC. Translation: CASSHRTGTSGKETQYF.

The chain links TRBV2 to TRBJ2-4; 8 bases match TRBD2. The CDR3 spans 19 residues. With 4 bases clipped from V and 1 base from J, the junction kept 15 bases outside the gene matches. The germline V gene has CDR1 SNHLY and CDR2 FYNNEI. The CDR3 bases are TGTGCCAGCAGTGCCCTTAGCGGGACTGGGGGGCCGGCCAAAAACATTCAGTACTTC. Protein sequence: CASSALSGTGGPAKNIQYF.

The chain has TRBV5-1 and TRBJ1-2; 8 nucleotides line up with TRBD1. CDR1 is SGHRS, CDR2 YFSETQ, per germline. CDR3 size: 13 residues. V shed 4 bases, J shed 8 bases, and the junction held 7 bases outside the gene matches. The CDR3 region is CASSLGQGAGYTF. The CDR3 region has the DNA TGCGCCAGCAGCCTAGGACAGGGTGCAGGCTACACCTTC.

As DNA, the CDR3 is TGTGCCAGCAGTATAGGAAGGGCGGGGGAGACCCAGTACTTC. It specifies CASSIGRAGETQYF. V usage is TRBV9 and J usage is TRBJ2-5, with TRBD2 as a possible D gene (6 bases). This CDR3 is 14 amino acids long. V lost 5 bases and J 5 bases, leaving 16 bases between the germline ends. Germline V gene data show CDR1 as SGDLS and CDR2 as YYNGEE.

The chain joins TRBV9 to TRBJ1-3; D unclear. V dropped 4 bases and J dropped 0 bases, with 11 bases sitting between them. From germline, CDR1 is SGDLS and CDR2 YYNGEE. This CDR3 contains 15 residues. CDR3 nucleotides: TGTGCCAGCAGCCCCCGCCCGGTCTCTGGAAACACCATATATTTT. This encodes CASSPRPVSGNTIYF.

The table lists this clone with a few counts. The chain uses TRBV18 and TRBJ1-6; 10 bases are shared with TRBD1. The germline CDR1 and CDR2 sequences are KGHSH and LQKENI. The CDR3 is 15 amino acids. V lost 3 bases to trimming and J lost 8 bases; unmatched junction nucleotides: 4. CDR3 loop: CASSPGQGMDSPLHF. DNA of the CDR3: TGTGCCAGCTCACCGGGACAGGGGATGGATTCACCCCTCCACTTT.

The chain carries TRBV12-1 and TRBJ1-2. TRBV12-1 is a pseudogene segment. This CDR3 region has 15 residues. The CDR3 sequence: CASSLRRALCYGYTF. The CDR3, as DNA: TGTGCCAGCAGCCTCCGGAGGGCTCTCTGTTATGGCTACACCTTC.

This rearrangement joins TRBV6-1 to TRBJ2-7, with 7 nucleotides matching TRBD2. Germline V gene sequence: CDR1 MNHNS, CDR2 SASEGT. The ends lost 2 bases at V and 2 bases at J; junction bases unmatched: 6. The CDR3 totals 15 residues. CDR3 in amino acids: CASSEWVAGPYEQYF. The CDR3 DNA follows: TGTGCCAGCAGTGAATGGGTAGCGGGCCCCTACGAGCAGTACTTC.

The chain recombines TRBV27 with TRBJ2-7, with 13 nucleotides matching TRBD2. In germline, CDR1 is MNHEY, CDR2 SMNVEV (reference sequence). V lost 5 bases, J lost 6 bases, and 7 bases stayed unmatched. The CDR3 is made up of 15 amino acids. The CDR3 sequence: CASSDRLAGGGEQYF. CDR3 nucleotides: TGTGCCAGCAGTGACCGACTAGCGGGAGGTGGCGAGCAGTACTTC.

The rearrangement joins TRBV7-9 to TRBJ2-1, with D perhaps TRBD2 (6 bases). Germline CDR1 and CDR2: SEHNR and FQNEAQ (reference sequence). The CDR3 has 14 residues. V was pared by 5 bases and J by 10 bases, with 18 bases between. The CDR3 nucleotides read TGTGCCAGCAGCCCAGGGACTGCCGGGGGAGAGCAGTTCTTC. It is translated as CASSPGTAGGEQFF.

This chain uses TRBV30 with TRBJ1-3, with D hard to call. The CDR3 is 13 residues long. CDR1 and CDR2 (germline): GTSNPN, SVGIG (reference sequence). V lost 1 base, J lost 0 bases, and 4 bases lay in between. The CDR3 region is CAWSASSGNTIYF. CDR3 nucleotide sequence: TGTGCCTGGAGTGCGAGCTCTGGAAACACCATATATTTT.

The chain has TRBV27 and TRBJ2-7, with TRBD2 matching over 9 bases. The CDR3 has 14 amino acids. The germline V gene has CDR1 MNHEY and CDR2 SMNVEV (reference sequence). J was trimmed by 0 bases and V by 11 bases; bases with no gene match: 8. As DNA, the CDR3 is TGTGCCGCAGGGGGTAGCGGGAGCTCCTACGAGCAGTACTTC. Its translation is CAAGGSGSSYEQYF.

This sequence joins TRBV18 and TRBJ1-2, with TRBD1 identical over 8 bases. The CDR3 consists of 14 residues. Germline assignment: CDR1 KGHSH and CDR2 LQKENI. Losses at the gene ends were 3 bases for V and 2 bases for J; bases not matched to a gene: 2. In DNA form, the CDR3 reads TGTGCCAGCTCACCGGGACAGGAGAACTATGGCTACACCTTC. Translating it yields CASSPGQENYGYTF.

The rearrangement joins TRBV29-1 to TRBJ2-1; D gene unclear. V shed 4 bases and J shed 7 bases, with 11 bases lying between them. The germline V gene encodes CDR1 SQVTM and CDR2 ANQGSEA. This CDR3 contains 12 residues. CDR3 residues: CSVVEALNEQFF. The CDR3 DNA follows: TGCAGCGTTGTTGAGGCCCTAAATGAGCAGTTCTTC.

This sequence joins TRBV10-3 and TRBJ2-2; 7 bases map to TRBD1. The CDR3 totals 14 residues. CDR1 is ENHRY and CDR2 is SYGVKD in the germline V gene. Trimming removed 8 bases from V and 2 bases from J; junction bases left unmatched: 5. The CDR3 DNA reads TGTGCCATCGGGACAGCTACTAACACCGGGGAGCTGTTTTTT. It is translated as CAIGTATNTGELFF.

This clone came up a few times. This chain joins TRBV7-9 and TRBJ2-1; 9 positions match TRBD2. Looked up from germline, CDR1 is SEHNR and CDR2 is FQNEAQ (reference sequence). V lost 6 bases to trimming and J lost 9 bases; unmatched junction nucleotides: 6. The CDR3 loop spans 13 amino acids. This chain's CDR3 is CASREGLAFEQFF. The CDR3 bases are TGTGCCAGCAGGGAGGGACTAGCTTTTGAGCAGTTCTTC.

This chain links TRBV7-2 with TRBJ2-7, with D perhaps matching TRBD1 (6 bases). The V gene lost 5 bases and the J gene lost 1 base, with 15 bases spanning the gap. Germline V gene data show CDR1 as SGHTA and CDR2 as FQGNSA. This CDR3 is built from 15 residues. This chain's CDR3 is CASSLGQSLSYEQYF. The CDR3, as DNA: TGTGCCAGCAGCCTAGGACAGTCCCTATCCTACGAGCAGTACTTC. The full variable domain, in which reference TRBV7-2 and TRBJ2-7 provide the parts outside the CDR3, is GAGVSQSPSNKVTEKGKDVELRCDPISGHTALYWYRQSLGQGLEFLIYFQGNSAPDKSGLPSDRFSAERTGGSVSTLTIQRTQQEDSAVYLCASSLGQSLSYEQYFGPGTRLTVT.

This chain joins TRBV9 and TRBJ2-3, with D perhaps matching TRBD2 (6 bases). There are 14 residues in the CDR3. Germline V gene data show CDR1 as SGDLS and CDR2 as YYNGEE. The germline V and J ends were trimmed by 0 bases and 4 bases, with 9 bases remaining between them. The CDR3 reads CASSVDAGSDTQYF. CDR3 sequence (DNA): TGTGCCAGCAGCGTAGATGCGGGGTCAGATACGCAGTATTTT.

As concerns this clone: In the same sample, other DNA sequences code for this CDR3. Written as DNA, the CDR3 is TGCAGCGTTGCTGACAGGGCTCGGGAGACCCAGTACTTC. Protein product: CSVADRARETQYF. The chain joins TRBV29-1 to TRBJ2-5; 7 positions agree with TRBD1. CDR3 length equals 13 residues. After removal of 4 bases from V and 5 bases from J, the junction contained 7 bases not matched to a gene. CDR1 is SQVTM and CDR2 is ANQGSEA in the germline V gene.

A few counts support this clone. J is TRBJ1-1 and V is TRBV5-1; 9 bases are a match to TRBD1. The CDR3 is 15 residues long. Germline-derived CDR1 and CDR2 are SGHRS and YFSETQ. Unmatched junction bases numbered 3, after V lost 3 bases and J lost 0 bases. CDR3 loop: CASSSGQGMNTEAFF. CDR3 DNA: TGCGCCAGCAGCTCGGGACAGGGAATGAACACTGAAGCTTTCTTT.

This clone was detected once. CDR3 in DNA: TGTGCCACCAGGATATTACTAGAGAGCGAGCAGTACTTC. Its translation: CATRILLESEQYF. This chain links TRBV15 with TRBJ2-7; maybe TRBD2 (5 bases). The germline V and J ends were trimmed by 6 bases and 6 bases, with 15 bases remaining between them. The V gene's germline CDR1 is LNHNV and CDR2 YYDKDF (reference sequence). CDR3 length: 13 amino acids.

Only one count was recorded for this clone. The gene calls are TRBV4-2 and TRBJ2-5; D is perhaps TRBD2 (6 bases). Judging by the DNA end, TRBJ2-7 fits better; the J call may be wrong. Germline CDR1 is LGHNA and CDR2 is YNFKEQ. The CDR3 consists of 13 residues. The CDR3 sequence is CASSQGLKYEQYF. The CDR3 coding sequence is TGTGCCAGCAGCCAGGGACTCAAATACGAGCAGTACTTC.

The chain carries TRBV5-1 and TRBJ1-4; D may be TRBD1 (5 bases). Trimming shortened V by 4 bases and J by 5 bases, and 15 bases separated the two germline ends. This CDR3 is 15 amino acids long. Germline-derived CDR1 and CDR2 are SGHRS and YFSETQ. CDR3 sequence: CASSTQGGGNEKLFF. The CDR3 DNA sequence: TGCGCCAGCAGCACCCAGGGAGGAGGAAATGAAAAACTGTTTTTT.

V and J are TRBV11-2 and TRBJ2-1; 12 bases line up with TRBD2. Trimming at V came to 4 bases and at J to 0 bases, leaving 10 bases not matched to a gene. Germline V lookup: CDR1 SGHAT, CDR2 FQNNGV. The length of the CDR3 is 19 residues. DNA of the CDR3: TGTGCCAGCAGCTCGGGACTAGCGGGCTCTATTACCTCCTACAATGAGCAGTTCTTC. Its translation: CASSSGLAGSITSYNEQFF.

A word on this clone: One end of the junction does not line up with germline, which may come from a read error. This chain uses TRBV7-9 with TRBJ1-2, with 8 positions matching TRBD1. The CDR3 runs 15 residues. The germline CDR1 and CDR2 sequences are SEHNR and FQNEAQ (reference sequence). CDR3 protein: CSSSQKGGQGDGYTF. The CDR3 coding sequence is TGTTCCAGCAGCCAAAAAGGCGGACAGGGCGATGGCTACACCTTC.

This clone was recorded a few times. The rearrangement joins TRBV5-4 to TRBJ1-3, with 7 bases that match TRBD1. Germline V gene lookup returns CDR1 SGHNT and CDR2 YYREEE (reference sequence). CDR3 size: 14 residues. Trimming took 4 bases from V and 4 from J; bases not matched to a gene: 5. CDR3 region: CASSADRAGNTIYF. CDR3 nucleotides: TGTGCCAGCAGCGCTGACAGGGCCGGAAACACCATATATTTT.

The V and J genes are TRBV5-5 and TRBJ1-3; tentatively, D is TRBD1 (6 bases). The V and J ends lost 0 bases and 0 bases respectively, with 13 bases between them. This CDR3 is built from 17 residues. Germline lookup yields CDR1 SGHKS and CDR2 YYEKEE (reference sequence). The CDR3: CASSLEGTFLSGNTIYF. The CDR3, as DNA: TGTGCCAGCAGCTTGGAGGGGACATTTCTCTCTGGAAACACCATATATTTT.